Below are 14 T cell receptor beta chains sequenced from a single sample in a study of cytomegalovirus exposure and HLA in healthy donors. A multiplex PCR was run with 60 Vbeta primers and 13 Jbeta primers. Clones were sequenced by immunoSEQ multiplex PCR, and TCRdb holds only the in-frame ones, with some missing. Of approximately 100,000 clones listed, less than 75% were seen once; the top ten hold approximately 10%. Sample: PBMCs. Receptors were obtained from a man aged 35 to 55 in good health and CMV-seropositive.

This chain links TRBV18 with TRBJ2-5, with a weak D call TRBD1 (6 bases). Trimming removed 0 bases at V and 2 bases at J, with 13 bases between. Germline V gene data show CDR1 as KGHSH and CDR2 as LQKENI. This CDR3 is built from 16 residues. The CDR3 here is CASSPPARDTQETQYF. Here the CDR3 DNA reads TGTGCCAGCTCACCACCAGCCCGGGACACACAAGAGACCCAGTACTTC. The whole variable domain, filled in from reference TRBV18 and TRBJ2-5, reads NAGVMQNPRHLVRRRGQEARLRCSPMKGHSHVYWYRQLPEEGLKFMVYLQKENIIDESGMPKERFSAEFPKEGPSILRIQQVVRGDSAAYFCASSPPARDTQETQYFGPGTRLLVL.

The chain joins TRBV6-5 to TRBJ1-4; D is perhaps TRBD1 (5 bases). This CDR3 spans 16 amino acids. The V and J ends lost 4 bases and 8 bases respectively, with 20 bases between them. Germline CDR1 reads MNHEY; CDR2 reads SVGAGI. The CDR3 DNA reads TGTGCCAGCAGTTCTGCCGTGACAGAGGAGGGGGAAAAACTGTTTTTT. Amino acids: CASSSAVTEEGEKLFF.

V is TRBV7-8 and J is TRBJ1-4; 9 bases are a match to TRBD1. The CDR3 is 16 amino acids. V gave up 0 bases and J gave up 5 bases; unmatched junction bases: 4. Germline-derived CDR1 and CDR2 are SGHVS and FQNEAQ. The CDR3 nucleotides are TGTGCCAGCAGCTTAGCAGGGGGGACAGGGAATGAAAAACTGTTTTTT. This encodes CASSLAGGTGNEKLFF. The full variable domain, with the rest looked up from reference TRBV7-8 and TRBJ1-4, is GAGVSQSPRYKVAKRGQDVALRCDPISGHVSLFWYQQALGQGPEFLTYFQNEAQLDKSGLPSDRFFAERPEGSVSTLKIQRTQQEDSAVYLCASSLAGGTGNEKLFFGSGTQLSVL.

V is TRBV4-2 and J is TRBJ2-1, with D possibly matching TRBD2 (5 bases). Per the germline V gene, CDR1 is LGHNA and CDR2 is YNFKEQ. The V end was cut by 0 bases, the J end by 3 bases, with 6 bases between. This CDR3 has 14 amino acids. The CDR3, as DNA: TGTGCCAGCAGCCAAGACAGCGGCTACAATGAGCAGTTCTTC. Amino acids: CASSQDSGYNEQFF.

The gene calls are TRBV19 and TRBJ1-2; 7 positions agree with TRBD1. Germline V gene data show CDR1 as LNHDA and CDR2 as SQIVND (reference sequence). With V trimmed by 5 bases and J by 6 bases, 15 bases remained unmatched. CDR3 length equals 16 residues. CDR3 amino acids: CASSLKPGQWYNGYTF. The CDR3 DNA reads TGTGCCAGTAGTTTAAAACCGGGACAGTGGTACAATGGCTACACCTTC.

This clone was recorded once. This chain links TRBV5-1 with TRBJ1-1; tentatively, D is TRBD1 (6 bases). The CDR3 consists of 15 residues. Trimming pared 4 bases from V and 1 base from J, leaving 14 bases between. Germline lookup yields CDR1 SGHRS and CDR2 YFSETQ. The CDR3 sequence: CASSRERGGNTEAFF. In DNA form, the CDR3 reads TGCGCCAGCAGCAGAGAGAGGGGGGGGAACACTGAAGCTTTCTTT.

This clone was counted once. The chain has TRBV6-1 and TRBJ2-1; no clear D. This CDR3 has 15 amino acids. CDR1 and CDR2 from the germline V gene are MNHNS and SASEGT. V shed 2 bases and J shed 0 bases, with 8 bases lying between them. DNA of the CDR3: TGTGCCAGCAGTGAACTAACGCGCTCCTACAATGAGCAGTTCTTC. It yields the protein CASSELTRSYNEQFF.

The gene calls are TRBV6-1 and TRBJ2-7; weak D call: TRBD1 (5 bases). Germline V lookup: CDR1 MNHNS, CDR2 SASEGT. The CDR3 sequence is 13 residues long. With 7 bases removed from V and 3 bases from J, the gap between germline ends came to 13 bases. In DNA, the CDR3 is TGTGCCAGCATCGACAGTTATCTCTACGAGCAGTACTTC. As protein: CASIDSYLYEQYF.

The V gene is TRBV18, the J gene TRBJ2-1; D is ambiguous. The germline CDR1 and CDR2 sequences are KGHSH and LQKENI. This CDR3 comprises 15 residues. V was pared by 6 bases and J by 0 bases, with 12 bases between. As DNA, the CDR3 is TGTGCCAGCTCTCAGCGAATAGGCTCCTACAATGAGCAGTTCTTC. Translated, it gives CASSQRIGSYNEQFF. The full variable domain, completed using reference TRBV18 and TRBJ2-1, is NAGVMQNPRHLVRRRGQEARLRCSPMKGHSHVYWYRQLPEEGLKFMVYLQKENIIDESGMPKERFSAEFPKEGPSILRIQQVVRGDSAAYFCASSQRIGSYNEQFFGPGTRLTVL.

The rearrangement joins TRBV7-2 to TRBJ1-1; no reliable D call. Trimming cost V 3 bases and J 0 bases, with 8 bases left between them. CDR1 and CDR2 (germline): SGHTA, FQGNSA. The CDR3 has 14 residues. The CDR3 region has the DNA TGTGCCAGCAGCTTCGGGAATTTGAACACTGAAGCTTTCTTT. This gives the protein CASSFGNLNTEAFF.

The J gene is TRBJ2-5, the V gene TRBV28; the match to TRBD1 covers 7 bases. The length of the CDR3 is 16 residues. Per germline, CDR1 MDHEN and CDR2 SYDVKM. Trimming removed 5 bases from V and 6 bases from J; junction bases left unmatched: 15. CDR3 nucleotide sequence: TGTGCCAGCAGTCAACTTGGGACAGTGCGAGGAAAGACCCAGTACTTC. It translates to CASSQLGTVRGKTQYF.

The chain recombines TRBV6-5 with TRBJ2-7, with 7 bases aligning to TRBD2. CDR1 and CDR2 from the germline V gene are MNHEY and SVGAGI. The CDR3 consists of 15 residues. Trimming removed 0 bases from V and 2 bases from J; junction bases left unmatched: 4. The CDR3 nucleotides are TGTGCCAGCAGTTACTCGAAAGGGAGGGCCTACGAGCAGTACTTC. It codes for CASSYSKGRAYEQYF.

The gene calls are TRBV6-1 and TRBJ1-1, with D possibly TRBD1 on 6 matching bases. V shed 4 bases and J shed 5 bases, with 11 bases lying between them. CDR1 and CDR2 from the germline V gene are MNHNS and SASEGT. CDR3 length equals 13 residues. The CDR3 nucleotides read TGTGCCAGCAGTGGCAGGGGTCGGACTGAAGCTTTCTTT. Translating gives CASSGRGRTEAFF.

This clone has only one observation. The J gene is TRBJ2-3, the V gene TRBV5-1; 8 nucleotides align to TRBD2. This CDR3 region has 16 residues. V lost 0 bases to trimming and J lost 0 bases; unmatched junction nucleotides: 3. Looked up from germline, CDR1 is SGHRS and CDR2 is YFSETQ. CDR3 nucleotides: TGCGCCAGCAGCTTGGTCACTAGCGGTAGCACAGATACGCAGTATTTT. As protein: CASSLVTSGSTDTQYF.